These 21 T cell receptor beta chains originate from one sample sequenced in a study of tissue T cells after allogeneic stem cell transplantation. Time point given: mouse harvest day 14 after allogeneic transplant. Each mouse received 10^7 T-cell-depleted marrow cells plus 10^6 splenic CD5+ T cells by tail vein. The assay was immunoSEQ multiplex PCR, and TCRdb's table has in-frame clones only and misses some. Found here are approximately 3,000 clones, around two fifths of them singletons; the top ten hold approximately 32%. Sequencing was done on a sample of gut tissue. The receptors here all came from a female BALB/c mouse given C57BL/6 T cells with graft-versus-host disease after an allogeneic hematopoietic cell transplant.

About this clone itself: A junction boundary mismatches the germline segment, possibly from a read error. Mouse gene names and germline throughout. The CDR3 end is not reached by the read, which stops 1 residue before it; the germline J gene fills it in. The chain uses TRBV15 and TRBJ2-7, with 9 bases identical to TRBD2. The CDR3 extends over 14 amino acids. CDR1 and CDR2 (germline): SGHND, FRSKSL. Partial CDR3 DNA: TGTGCAAGCAGCTTACCCTGGGGGGGTTATGAACAGTAC. Protein: CASSLPWGGYEQY. The whole CDR3 sequence reads CASSLPWGGYEQYF.

By proportion, this clone is medium-sized (0.01 to 0.1%). Germline and genes here are mouse. The read gets to within 1 residue of the CDR3 end, and the germline J gene fills in the rest. The chain employs TRBV26 and TRBJ1-3; D gene uncertain. The CDR3 sequence is 14 residues long. V lost 6 bases and J lost 0, with 9 bases in between. Germline V lookup: CDR1 KGHPV, CDR2 FQNQEV (reference sequence). The part of the CDR3 DNA that was read is TGTGCCAGCAGCCCGACAATTTCTGGAAATACGCTCTAT. The encoded protein is CASSPTISGNTLY. The entire CDR3 sequence reads CASSPTISGNTLYF.

Concerning this clone: Gene labels here are mouse ones. The read falls 1 residue short of the CDR3 end, and the missing part is taken from the germline J gene. This chain connects TRBV13-2 to TRBJ2-1; 10 bases agree with TRBD2. Germline CDR1 NNHNN, CDR2 SYGAGS (reference sequence). This CDR3 contains 17 residues. The junction had 6 bases not matched to a gene; V was cut back by 0 bases and J by 3 bases. The sequenced part of the CDR3 DNA is TGTGCCAGCGGTGATGCCTGGGGGGGCGCCCGCTATGCTGAGCAGTTC. Translation: CASGDAWGGARYAEQF. The entire CDR3 sequence reads CASGDAWGGARYAEQFF.

With regard to this clone: Gene names are the mouse ones. Read data end 1 residue before the CDR3 end; the end is taken from the germline J gene. The rearrangement joins TRBV23 to TRBJ2-4; TRBD1 is the table's D call, not checked against the DNA. CDR1 KGHTA and CDR2 FQNQQP come from the germline V gene. This CDR3 is 13 amino acids long. Here the CDR3 reads CSSSPGQQNTLYF. CDR3 bases read: TGCTCCAGCAGTCCGGGACAACAAAACACCTTGTAC.

This clone came up a few times. Here the gene names and germline are mouse. The read falls 1 residue short of the CDR3 end, and the missing part is taken from the germline J gene. The V call is TRBV26, the J call TRBJ2-5; D is unclear. This CDR3 has 13 amino acids. With 3 bases removed from V and 2 bases from J, the gap between germline ends came to 6 bases. Germline CDR1 reads KGHPV; CDR2 reads FQNQEV (reference sequence). The covered CDR3 bases are TGTGCCAGCAGTCTACCCATCCAAGACACCCAGTAC. This translates into CASSLPIQDTQY. From start to end, the CDR3 is CASSLPIQDTQYF. Full variable domain (remainder filled in from reference TRBV26 and TRBJ2-5): NSKVIQTPRYLVKGQGQKAKMRCIPEKGHPVVFWYQQNKNNEFKFLINFQNQEVLQQIDMTEKRFSAECPSNSPCSLEIQSSEAGDSALYLCASSLPIQDTQYFGPGTRLLVL.

This clone has only a few counts. The genes and germline here are from mouse. The CDR3 end is not reached by the read, which stops 1 residue before it; the germline J gene fills it in. The chain links TRBV23 to TRBJ2-5; TRBD2 is the table's D call, not checked against the DNA. This CDR3 region has 12 residues. Germline V gene lookup returns CDR1 KGHTA and CDR2 FQNQQP. Partial CDR3 DNA: TGCTCCAGTAGACTGGGGGGAGACACCCAGTAC. It translates to CSSRLGGDTQY. The entire CDR3 sequence reads CSSRLGGDTQYF.

Concerning this clone: Mouse names are used for the genes. The DNA ends 1 residue before the CDR3 does, and the rest of the CDR3 is filled in from the germline J gene. V and J are TRBV15 and TRBJ2-5, with D perhaps TRBD1 (6 bases). Trimming took 1 base from V and 2 from J, leaving 7 bases between them. This CDR3 has 14 residues. CDR1 and CDR2 from the germline V gene are SGHND and FRSKSL. The CDR3 region is CASSLEGVQDTQYF. The sequenced part of the CDR3 DNA is TGTGCCAGCAGTTTAGAGGGGGTCCAAGACACCCAGTAC.

Turning to this clone: Germline and genes: mouse. The CDR3 is cut off 1 residue early in the read; its end comes from the germline J gene. The rearrangement joins TRBV26 to TRBJ2-1; D is uncertain. CDR3 length: 14 amino acids. Trimming removed 4 bases from V and 1 base from J, with 8 bases in between. CDR1 KGHPV and CDR2 FQNQEV come from the germline V gene (reference sequence). CDR3: CASSPPQNYAEQFF. Incomplete CDR3 DNA: TGTGCCAGCAGTCCCCCTCAAAACTATGCTGAGCAGTTC.

About this clone: Here the gene names and germline are mouse. The CDR3 end lies 1 residue beyond the end of the read and is filled in from the germline J gene. The chain carries TRBV13-2 and TRBJ2-7; 8 bases map to TRBD2. The CDR3 loop spans 13 amino acids. In germline, CDR1 is NNHNN, CDR2 SYGAGS (reference sequence). The ends lost 1 base at V and 6 bases at J; junction bases unmatched: 3. CDR3: CASGDLTGAEQYF. The sequenced part of the CDR3 DNA is TGTGCCAGCGGTGATTTGACTGGGGCTGAACAGTAC.

A word on this clone: Gene names follow the mouse nomenclature. Sequencing ends 1 residue short of the CDR3 end; the germline J gene provides the rest. J is TRBJ1-1 and V is TRBV29; a weak D match, TRBD1 (6 bases). The CDR3 is 12 residues long. Trimming took 3 bases from V and 7 from J, leaving 9 bases between them. Per the germline V gene, CDR1 is MSHET and CDR2 is SYDVDS. CDR3 sequence reads: CASSLGDKEVFF. CDR3 bases read: TGTGCTAGCAGTTTGGGGGACAAAGAAGTCTTC.

Worth noting for this clone: The listed genes are named as in mouse. The read falls 1 residue short of the CDR3 end, and the missing part is taken from the germline J gene. The chain employs TRBV3 and TRBJ2-5; TRBD1 might be the D (5 bases). Trimming cost V 2 bases and J 2 bases, with 8 bases left between them. CDR1 and CDR2 from the germline V gene are SNHLY and FYNGKV (reference sequence). CDR3 length: 14 residues. CDR3 region: CASSLQGIQDTQYF. The CDR3 DNA, read in part, is TGTGCCAGCAGCTTACAGGGAATCCAAGACACCCAGTAC.

Concerning this clone: Gene labels here are mouse ones. The read terminates 1 residue ahead of where the CDR3 ends, so the germline J gene completes it. This chain joins TRBV26 and TRBJ2-2, with D unresolved. Germline V gene data show CDR1 as KGHPV and CDR2 as FQNQEV (reference sequence). V gave up 4 bases and J gave up 1 base, with 4 bases separating them. The CDR3 is 13 residues long. The sequenced CDR3 bases are TGTGCCAGCAGTCCGGGAAACACCGGGCAGCTCTAC. It codes for CASSPGNTGQLY. The entire CDR3 sequence reads CASSPGNTGQLYF.

This clone is labeled as large. Gene names follow the mouse nomenclature. With the read ending 1 residue before the CDR3 end, the germline J gene is used to fill in that end. This rearrangement joins TRBV13-1 to TRBJ1-5; D gene ambiguous. The V and J ends lost 2 bases and 1 base respectively, with 7 bases between them. The V gene's germline CDR1 is NSHNY and CDR2 SYGAGN. The CDR3 covers 14 residues. The CDR3 protein is CASSEGRNNQAPLF. The CDR3 DNA, read in part, is TGTGCCAGCAGTGAAGGGAGAAACAACCAGGCTCCGCTT. The variable domain in full, with the rest retrieved from reference TRBV13-1 and TRBJ1-5, is EAAVTQSPRNKVTVTGGNVTLSCRQTNSHNYMYWYRQDTGHGLRLIHYSYGAGNLRIGDVPDGYKATRTTQEDFFLLLELASPSQTSLYFCASSEGRNNQAPLFGEGTRLSVL.

This clone was counted only a few times. Gene names and germline match the mouse. The read stops 1 residue short of the end of the CDR3; the missing end is completed from the germline J gene. The gene calls are TRBV12-1 and TRBJ1-1, with 8 bases that match TRBD1. Trimming took 0 bases from V and 3 from J; bases not matched to a gene: 2. Germline V gives CDR1 SGHSN, CDR2 HYEKVE. The CDR3 is 14 residues long. CDR3: CASSLSGGDTEVFF. The covered CDR3 bases are TGTGCCAGCTCTCTCTCAGGGGGCGACACAGAAGTCTTC.

As for this clone: The genes and germline here are from mouse. The read gets to within 1 residue of the CDR3 end, and the germline J gene fills in the rest. V and J are TRBV13-2 and TRBJ2-7; TRBD2 matches at 7 bases. Trimming removed 4 bases from V and 6 bases from J; junction bases left unmatched: 1. CDR1 is NNHNN, CDR2 SYGAGS, per germline (reference sequence). The CDR3 consists of 11 residues. The CDR3 loop is CASGTGVEQYF. The DNA read from the CDR3 is TGTGCCAGCGGTACTGGGGTTGAACAGTAC.

This clone has only one observation. Mouse gene names and germline throughout. The sequence runs out 1 residue before the end of the CDR3; the remainder is reconstructed from the germline J gene. This rearrangement joins TRBV12-1 to TRBJ2-3, with 8 bases identical to TRBD1. V dropped 3 bases and J dropped 5; count of bases not matched to a gene: 3. Germline V gene lookup returns CDR1 SGHSN and CDR2 HYEKVE. The CDR3 runs to 13 residues. CDR3 DNA, as far as it was read: TGTGCCAGCTCTTTACAGGGGGAAGAAACGCTGTAT. Translated, it gives CASSLQGEETLY. The full CDR3 protein reads CASSLQGEETLYF.

As for this clone: Mouse germline and gene names are used. The read finishes 1 residue shy of the CDR3 end, and the germline J gene is used to complete it. The gene calls are TRBV23 and TRBJ1-4; the tabulated D call, TRBD1, remains unverified against the DNA. CDR1 KGHTA and CDR2 FQNQQP come from the germline V gene. CDR3 length: 16 residues. The CDR3 here is CSSSHVTGGANERLFF. The CDR3 DNA, read in part, is TGCTCCAGCAGTCACGTGACAGGGGGGGCCAACGAAAGATTATTT.

Details on this clone: Gene names follow the mouse nomenclature. The read halts 1 residue ahead of the CDR3 end, with the missing end drawn from the germline J gene. The rearrangement links TRBV26 to TRBJ2-2, with D possibly TRBD1 on 5 matching bases. In germline, CDR1 is KGHPV, CDR2 FQNQEV (reference sequence). The CDR3 spans 16 residues. V was shortened by 0 bases and J by 2 bases, with 10 bases between the two germline ends. The part of the CDR3 DNA that was read is TGTGCCAGCAGTCTGTCGCCAGGGAGGAACACCGGGCAGCTCTAC. This gives the protein CASSLSPGRNTGQLY. In full, the CDR3 reads CASSLSPGRNTGQLYF.

This clone was seen only a few times. Gene and germline names: mouse. The read ends 1 residue before the CDR3 terminus; that terminus is restored from the germline J gene. The chain couples TRBV3 to TRBJ2-4, with 8 bases identical to TRBD2. V dropped 0 bases and J dropped 2; count of bases not matched to a gene: 1. Germline-derived CDR1 and CDR2 are SNHLY and FYNGKV (reference sequence). The CDR3 is 15 residues long. The CDR3 sequence: CASSLAGGAQNTLYF. The CDR3 bases that were read are TGTGCCAGCAGCTTAGCCGGGGGGGCTCAAAACACCTTGTAC.

Worth noting for this clone: Gene names are mouse gene names. The CDR3 end is not reached by the read, which stops 1 residue before it; the germline J gene fills it in. Other DNA sequences in the sample encode the same CDR3. The J gene is TRBJ1-3, the V gene TRBV26; D not resolved. Germline V gene sequence: CDR1 KGHPV, CDR2 FQNQEV (reference sequence). CDR3 size: 14 residues. V was cut by 2 bases and J by 0 bases, with 5 bases left in between. The CDR3 DNA, read in part, is TGTGCCAGCAGTCTGACATCTTCTGGAAATACGCTCTAT. Its translation: CASSLTSSGNTLY. The complete CDR3 reads CASSLTSSGNTLYF.

This clone was detected only a few times. Mouse gene names apply. The read ends 1 residue shy of where the CDR3 ends; the end is completed using the germline J gene. The chain employs TRBV26 and TRBJ1-3, with 9 bases lining up with TRBD1. The CDR3 has 15 amino acids. Per germline, CDR1 KGHPV and CDR2 FQNQEV (reference sequence). Unmatched junction bases numbered 4, after V lost 7 bases and J lost 0 bases. The CDR3 spells CASTRQGGSGNTLYF. Partial CDR3 DNA: TGTGCCAGCACCCGACAGGGGGGTTCTGGAAATACGCTCTAT.